The next 24 T cell receptor beta chains were all read from a single sample in a study of shared clonotypes between healthy human individuals. Generated by immunoSEQ multiplex PCR, the TCRdb table keeps only in-frame clones and is missing some. This table holds some 700,000 clones, around 90% found once. Sequenced sample: memory CD8+ T cells from PBMCs. Documented subset: CD45RO+ cells pooled with CCR7-negative TemRA cells. The origin of the receptors is a man aged 18-30 years in good health. Some clones in this sample may be carry-over from other donors' samples.

V is TRBV9 and J is TRBJ2-5; no firm D call. CDR3 length: 12 residues. Trimming left V 3 bases short and J 5 bases short, with 8 bases between. Germline CDR1 reads SGDLS; CDR2 reads YYNGEE. For the CDR3, the DNA is TGTGCCAGCAGCGCTCCCGGGGAGACCCAGTACTTC. This translates into CASSAPGETQYF. Full variable domain (remainder filled in from reference TRBV9 and TRBJ2-5): DSGVTQTPKHLITATGQRVTLRCSPRSGDLSVYWYQQSLDQGLQFLIQYYNGEERAKGNILERFSAQQFPDLHSELNLSSLELGDSALYFCASSAPGETQYFGPGTRLLVL.

The V gene is TRBV7-7, the J gene TRBJ2-1; D possibly matches TRBD1 or TRBD2 (5 bases each). Trimming took off 4 bases at V and 5 bases at J, with 9 bases between the two ends. Germline lookup yields CDR1 SSHAT and CDR2 FNYEAQ (reference sequence). The CDR3 loop spans 13 amino acids. CDR3 in amino acids: CASSSGTNNEQFF. CDR3 sequence (DNA): TGTGCCAGCAGCTCCGGGACCAACAATGAGCAGTTCTTC. Using reference TRBV7-7 and TRBJ2-1 for the parts outside the CDR3, the full variable domain is GAGVSQSPRYKVTKRGQDVTLRCDPISSHATLYWYQQALGQGPEFLTYFNYEAQPDKSGLPSDRFSAERPEGSISTLTIQRTEQRDSAMYRCASSSGTNNEQFFGPGTRLTVL.

V and J are TRBV7-9 and TRBJ2-3; 9 bases agree with TRBD2. The CDR3 totals 16 residues. Germline CDR1 is SEHNR and CDR2 is FQNEAQ (reference sequence). The V and J ends lost 5 bases and 2 bases, in that order; junction bases with no gene match: 8. CDR3 in amino acids: CASSRMREGNTDTQYF. The CDR3 DNA sequence: TGTGCCAGCAGCCGCATGCGGGAGGGCAACACAGATACGCAGTATTTT. The variable domain in full, with the rest retrieved from reference TRBV7-9 and TRBJ2-3, is DTGVSQNPRHKITKRGQNVTFRCDPISEHNRLYWYRQTLGQGPEFLTYFQNEAQLEKSRLLSDRFSAERPKGSFSTLEIQRTEQGDSAMYLCASSRMREGNTDTQYFGPGTRLTVL.

The chain has TRBV4-1 and TRBJ2-3; 7 bases map to TRBD2. Germline V CDR1 and CDR2: MGHRA, YSYEKL. Unmatched junction bases numbered 4, after V lost 3 bases and J lost 1 base. There are 15 residues in the CDR3. The CDR3 loop reads CASSHTGLGTDTQYF. In DNA, the CDR3 is TGCGCCAGCAGCCATACAGGACTAGGCACAGATACGCAGTATTTT.

The V and J genes are TRBV9 and TRBJ2-1; D call uncertain. CDR1 and CDR2 from the germline V gene are SGDLS and YYNGEE. The CDR3 sequence is 17 residues long. V lost 2 bases and J 2 bases, leaving 17 bases between the germline ends. The CDR3 nucleotides read TGTGCCAGCAGCGTGGTCGGTCGCCCGACGCCCTACAATGAGCAGTTCTTC. This gives the protein CASSVVGRPTPYNEQFF.

CDR3 amino acids: CASSPAGPHTGELFF. For the CDR3, the DNA is TGTGCCAGCAGTCCGGCCGGGCCACACACCGGGGAGCTGTTTTTT. The chain recombines TRBV11-2 with TRBJ2-2; D unclear. The CDR3 has 15 residues. V was trimmed by 6 bases and J by 3 bases, leaving 14 bases between them. Germline V gene sequence: CDR1 SGHAT, CDR2 FQNNGV.

The chain couples TRBV28 to TRBJ2-5; D unresolved. The end of the DNA aligns better with TRBJ2-7, so the J call may be wrong. The CDR3 totals 15 residues. The germline gives CDR1 MDHEN, CDR2 SYDVKM. The CDR3 spells CASSGRLALLDEQYF. The CDR3 DNA follows: TGTGCCAGCAGTGGTAGGTTGGCTCTCTTGGACGAGCAGTACTTC.

The rearrangement uses TRBV5-6 and TRBJ1-2; no firm D call. This CDR3 is 14 amino acids long. Germline V gene lookup returns CDR1 SGHDT and CDR2 YYEEEE. V was pared by 3 bases and J by 4 bases, with 13 bases between. The CDR3 region has the DNA TGTGCCAGCAGCTGGCGGGGAGCTCGCTATGGCTACACCTTC. The encoded protein is CASSWRGARYGYTF.

The V gene is TRBV28, the J gene TRBJ1-5; no definite D call. Germline values: CDR1 MDHEN, CDR2 SYDVKM. V shed 3 bases and J shed 0 bases, with 12 bases lying between them. The CDR3 totals 16 residues. The CDR3: CASSFLAENSNQPQHF. CDR3 nucleotide sequence: TGTGCCAGCAGTTTTCTGGCAGAAAATAGCAATCAGCCCCAGCATTTT.

The CDR3 here is CASSYHLGQAETQYF. For the CDR3, the DNA is TGTGCCAGCAGTTATCACCTTGGACAGGCAGAGACCCAGTACTTC. This chain joins TRBV7-9 and TRBJ2-5; 7 bases line up with TRBD1. The CDR3 loop spans 15 amino acids. The germline V gene has CDR1 SEHNR and CDR2 FQNEAQ (reference sequence). V shed 6 bases, J shed 4 bases, and the junction held 11 bases outside the gene matches. The full variable domain, in which reference TRBV7-9 and TRBJ2-5 provide the parts outside the CDR3, is DTGVSQNPRHKITKRGQNVTFRCDPISEHNRLYWYRQTLGQGPEFLTYFQNEAQLEKSRLLSDRFSAERPKGSFSTLEIQRTEQGDSAMYLCASSYHLGQAETQYFGPGTRLLVL.

This clone was observed once. CDR3 in amino acids: CASSPRGVEQFF. The CDR3 DNA sequence: TGTGCCAGCAGCCCAAGAGGCGTTGAGCAGTTCTTC. The chain couples TRBV11-3 to TRBJ2-1; D remains ambiguous. This CDR3 is 12 amino acids long. Germline CDR1 and CDR2: SGHNT and YENEEA. V was trimmed by 5 bases and J by 9 bases, leaving 11 bases between them.

This rearrangement joins TRBV7-9 to TRBJ2-2; no firm D call. The CDR3 is made up of 14 amino acids. Per germline, CDR1 SEHNR and CDR2 FQNEAQ (reference sequence). The germline V and J ends were trimmed by 1 base and 0 bases, with 3 bases remaining between them. The CDR3 DNA reads TGTGCCAGCAGCTTAGATCCGAACACCGGGGAGCTGTTTTTT. Protein product: CASSLDPNTGELFF.

The chain carries TRBV7-8 and TRBJ2-7, with TRBD2 matching over 7 bases. In germline, CDR1 is SGHVS, CDR2 FQNEAQ. This CDR3 region has 15 residues. Trimming took 1 base from V and 0 from J; bases not matched to a gene: 3. CDR3 sequence: CASSLGRGSSYEQYF. The CDR3 DNA is TGTGCCAGCAGCTTAGGGCGGGGGAGCTCCTACGAGCAGTACTTC.

The chain uses TRBV7-7 and TRBJ2-3; 8 bases are a match to TRBD1. Germline-derived CDR1 and CDR2 are SSHAT and FNYEAQ (reference sequence). Trimming cost V 2 bases and J 4 bases; bases outside gene matches: 5. This CDR3 has 15 amino acids. CDR3 loop: CASSLRTGFADTQYF. CDR3 DNA sequence: TGTGCCAGCAGCTTACGGACAGGGTTTGCAGATACGCAGTATTTT.

The sample holds one count of this clone. The V and J genes are TRBV7-8 and TRBJ2-5, with 9 bases matching TRBD2. Trimming took 2 bases from V and 5 from J; bases not matched to a gene: 9. The V gene's germline CDR1 is SGHVS and CDR2 FQNEAQ. The CDR3 is 16 residues long. DNA for the CDR3: TGTGCCAGCAGCTTACTTCTAGCGGGGCCCCGGGAGACCCAGTACTTC. Translating gives CASSLLLAGPRETQYF. The full variable domain, its missing parts supplied by reference TRBV7-8 and TRBJ2-5, is GAGVSQSPRYKVAKRGQDVALRCDPISGHVSLFWYQQALGQGPEFLTYFQNEAQLDKSGLPSDRFFAERPEGSVSTLKIQRTQQEDSAVYLCASSLLLAGPRETQYFGPGTRLLVL.

The V call is TRBV5-1, the J call TRBJ2-1; D could derive from TRBD1 or TRBD2 (6 bases each). The CDR3 covers 15 residues. Germline assignment: CDR1 SGHRS and CDR2 YFSETQ. Trimming took off 4 bases at V and 4 bases at J, with 15 bases between the two ends. The CDR3 DNA reads TGCGCCAGCAGCCTGAGGGGGGCATTATACAATGAGCAGTTCTTC. This sequence encodes CASSLRGALYNEQFF.

The rearrangement links TRBV19 to TRBJ1-5; D not resolved. Trimming stripped 6 bases from V and 0 bases from J, with 9 bases between. This CDR3 contains 14 residues. Germline CDR1 LNHDA, CDR2 SQIVND (reference sequence). CDR3 sequence reads: CASRMGISNQPQHF. The DNA for the CDR3 is TGTGCCAGTAGGATGGGGATTAGCAATCAGCCCCAGCATTTT.

The chain carries TRBV28 and TRBJ2-4, with D uncertain. The CDR3 extends over 16 amino acids. The ends were cut back, 2 bases at V and 0 bases at J, with 11 bases in the middle. Germline values: CDR1 MDHEN, CDR2 SYDVKM. The CDR3 loop is CASSLLGPLAKNIQYF. The CDR3 nucleotides read TGTGCCAGCAGTTTACTCGGACCGCTAGCCAAAAACATTCAGTACTTC.

This clone was seen just once. The chain has TRBV7-9 and TRBJ2-1; D gene unclear. The CDR3 totals 15 residues. The V gene's germline CDR1 is SEHNR and CDR2 FQNEAQ (reference sequence). The germline V and J ends were trimmed by 5 bases and 3 bases, with 14 bases remaining between them. The CDR3 sequence: CASSPQERYYNEQFF. The CDR3 region has the DNA TGTGCCAGCAGCCCTCAGGAAAGGTACTACAATGAGCAGTTCTTC.

V gene TRBV5-4 combines with J gene TRBJ1-5, with 11 positions matching TRBD1. Trimming took 4 bases from V and 4 from J; bases not matched to a gene: 4. Germline CDR1 reads SGHNT; CDR2 reads YYREEE (reference sequence). The CDR3 contains 15 residues. CDR3 in amino acids: CASSLDRGRNQPQHF. CDR3 nucleotide sequence: TGTGCCAGCAGCCTGGACAGGGGGCGGAATCAGCCCCAGCATTTT.

This clone was counted a single time. The chain carries TRBV29-1 and TRBJ2-1, with a weak D call TRBD2 (5 bases). Trimming removed 1 base at V and 4 bases at J, with 14 bases between. Germline CDR1 and CDR2: SQVTM and ANQGSEA. This CDR3 is built from 15 residues. The CDR3 protein is CSVEAADPNYNEQFF. CDR3 in DNA: TGCAGCGTTGAAGCAGCGGACCCGAATTACAATGAGCAGTTCTTC.

The chain recombines TRBV7-9 with TRBJ1-1; no definite D call. The germline V gene encodes CDR1 SEHNR and CDR2 FQNEAQ (reference sequence). The CDR3 runs to 13 residues. V shed 0 bases and J shed 3 bases, with 5 bases lying between them. Here the CDR3 reads CASSLAADTEAFF. The CDR3 coding sequence is TGTGCCAGCAGCTTAGCGGCGGACACTGAAGCTTTCTTT. The complete variable domain, with remaining parts taken from reference TRBV7-9 and TRBJ1-1, reads DTGVSQNPRHKITKRGQNVTFRCDPISEHNRLYWYRQTLGQGPEFLTYFQNEAQLEKSRLLSDRFSAERPKGSFSTLEIQRTEQGDSAMYLCASSLAADTEAFFGQGTRLTVV.

This clone was detected only a few times. CDR3 nucleotides: TGTGCCAGCAGCTTAACCCAGGGAGAGCAGTACTTC. It encodes CASSLTQGEQYF. V usage is TRBV11-2 and J usage is TRBJ2-7; tentative D call: TRBD1 (5 bases). This CDR3 comprises 12 residues. The germline V gene encodes CDR1 SGHAT and CDR2 FQNNGV. With 2 bases removed from V and 7 bases from J, the gap between germline ends came to 9 bases. Drawing the rest from reference TRBV11-2 and TRBJ2-7, the complete variable domain is EAGVAQSPRYKIIEKRQSVAFWCNPISGHATLYWYQQILGQGPKLLIQFQNNGVVDDSQLPKDRFSAERLKGVDSTLKIQPAKLEDSAVYLCASSLTQGEQYFGPGTRLTVT.

The chain couples TRBV10-3 to TRBJ1-5; TRBD1 matches 10 bases. The germline gives CDR1 ENHRY, CDR2 SYGVKD. The ends lost 9 bases at V and 4 bases at J; junction bases unmatched: 3. The CDR3 is 13 amino acids. The CDR3 nucleotides read TGTGCCATAGGGGACAGGGGTAATCAGCCCCAGCATTTT. Amino acid sequence: CAIGDRGNQPQHF.